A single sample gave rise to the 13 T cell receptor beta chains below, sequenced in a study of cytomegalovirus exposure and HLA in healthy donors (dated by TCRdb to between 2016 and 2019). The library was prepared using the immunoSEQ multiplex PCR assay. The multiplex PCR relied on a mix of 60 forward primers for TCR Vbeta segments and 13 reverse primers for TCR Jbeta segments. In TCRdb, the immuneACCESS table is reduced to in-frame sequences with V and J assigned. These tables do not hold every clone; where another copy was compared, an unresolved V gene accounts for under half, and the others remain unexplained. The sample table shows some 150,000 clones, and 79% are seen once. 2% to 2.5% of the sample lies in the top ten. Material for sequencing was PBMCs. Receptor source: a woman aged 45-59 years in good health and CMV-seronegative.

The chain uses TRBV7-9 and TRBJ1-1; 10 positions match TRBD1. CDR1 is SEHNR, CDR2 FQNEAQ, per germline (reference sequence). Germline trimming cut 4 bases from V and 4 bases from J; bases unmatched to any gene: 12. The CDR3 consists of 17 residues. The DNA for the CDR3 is TGTGCCAGCAGCTCTCCAACCCGGGGACAGGGGAGCACTGAAGCTTTCTTT. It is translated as CASSSPTRGQGSTEAFF. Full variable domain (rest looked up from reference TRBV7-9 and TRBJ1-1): DTGVSQNPRHKITKRGQNVTFRCDPISEHNRLYWYRQTLGQGPEFLTYFQNEAQLEKSRLLSDRFSAERPKGSFSTLEIQRTEQGDSAMYLCASSSPTRGQGSTEAFFGQGTRLTVV.

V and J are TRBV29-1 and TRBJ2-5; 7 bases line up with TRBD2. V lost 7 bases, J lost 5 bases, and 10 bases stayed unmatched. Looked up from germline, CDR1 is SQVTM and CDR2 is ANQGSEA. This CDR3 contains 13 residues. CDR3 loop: CSGLEWGGETQYF. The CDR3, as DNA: TGCAGCGGCCTCGAGTGGGGGGGGGAGACCCAGTACTTC.

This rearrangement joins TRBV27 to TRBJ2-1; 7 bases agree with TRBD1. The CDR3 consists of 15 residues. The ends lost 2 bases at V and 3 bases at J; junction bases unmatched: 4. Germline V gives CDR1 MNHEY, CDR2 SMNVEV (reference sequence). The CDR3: CASSLRDSFYNEQFF. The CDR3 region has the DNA TGTGCCAGCAGTTTACGGGACAGCTTCTACAATGAGCAGTTCTTC.

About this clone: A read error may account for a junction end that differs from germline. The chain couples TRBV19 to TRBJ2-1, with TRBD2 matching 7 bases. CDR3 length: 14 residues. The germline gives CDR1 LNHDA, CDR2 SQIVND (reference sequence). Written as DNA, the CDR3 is TGTACCAGCAATGTGGCTAGCGGCTACAATGAGCAGTTCTTC. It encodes CTSNVASGYNEQFF.

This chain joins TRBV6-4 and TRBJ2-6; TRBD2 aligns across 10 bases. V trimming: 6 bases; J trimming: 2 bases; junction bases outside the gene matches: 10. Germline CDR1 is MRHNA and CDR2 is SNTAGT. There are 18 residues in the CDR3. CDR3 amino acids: CASSKGTSGIAGANVLTF. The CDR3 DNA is TGTGCCAGCAGCAAAGGAACTAGCGGGATTGCTGGGGCCAACGTCCTGACTTTC.

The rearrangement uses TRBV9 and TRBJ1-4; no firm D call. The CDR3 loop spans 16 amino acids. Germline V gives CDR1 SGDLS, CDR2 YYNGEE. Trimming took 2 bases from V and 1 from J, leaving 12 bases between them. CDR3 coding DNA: TGTGCCAGCAGCGTTCGAGAAGGAGGAACTAATGAAAAACTGTTTTTT. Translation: CASSVREGGTNEKLFF.

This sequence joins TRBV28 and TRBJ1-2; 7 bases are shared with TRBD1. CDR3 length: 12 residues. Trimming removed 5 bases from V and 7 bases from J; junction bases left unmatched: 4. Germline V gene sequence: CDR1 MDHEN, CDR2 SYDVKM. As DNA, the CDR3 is TGTGCCAGCAGTCGCGACAGGGCTGGCTACACCTTC. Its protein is CASSRDRAGYTF.

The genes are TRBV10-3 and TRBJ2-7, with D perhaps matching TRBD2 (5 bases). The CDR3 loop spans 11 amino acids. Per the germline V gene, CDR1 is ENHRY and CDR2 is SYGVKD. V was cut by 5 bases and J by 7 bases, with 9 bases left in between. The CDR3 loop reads CAISKGGEQYF. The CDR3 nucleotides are TGTGCCATCAGTAAGGGCGGGGAGCAGTACTTC.

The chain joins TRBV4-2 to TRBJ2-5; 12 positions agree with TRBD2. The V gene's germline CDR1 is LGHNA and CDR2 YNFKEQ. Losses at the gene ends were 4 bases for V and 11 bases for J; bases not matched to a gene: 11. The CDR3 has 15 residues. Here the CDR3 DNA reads TGTGCCAGCAGCCGCCCTAGCGGGGGGGCAGGTGAGCAGTACTTC. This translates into CASSRPSGGAGEQYF.

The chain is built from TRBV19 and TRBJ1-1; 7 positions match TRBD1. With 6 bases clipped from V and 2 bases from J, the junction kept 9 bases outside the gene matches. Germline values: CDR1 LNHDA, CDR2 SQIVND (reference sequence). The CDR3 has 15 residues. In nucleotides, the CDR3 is TGTGCCAGTAGCTCGACAGGGAAGTCCAACACTGAAGCTTTCTTT. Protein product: CASSSTGKSNTEAFF. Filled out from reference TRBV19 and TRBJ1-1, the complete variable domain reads DGGITQSPKYLFRKEGQNVTLSCEQNLNHDAMYWYRQDPGQGLRLIYYSQIVNDFQKGDIAEGYSVSREKKESFPLTVTSAQKNPTAFYLCASSSTGKSNTEAFFGQGTRLTVV.

CDR3 bases: TGCGCCAGCAGCTTGACAGCTGCAACTAATGAAAAACTGTTTTTT. It codes for CASSLTAATNEKLFF. This chain uses TRBV5-1 with TRBJ1-4; unclear D gene. The germline V gene encodes CDR1 SGHRS and CDR2 YFSETQ. Deletions cut 1 base from V and 0 bases from J, with 7 bases between. This CDR3 is built from 15 residues.

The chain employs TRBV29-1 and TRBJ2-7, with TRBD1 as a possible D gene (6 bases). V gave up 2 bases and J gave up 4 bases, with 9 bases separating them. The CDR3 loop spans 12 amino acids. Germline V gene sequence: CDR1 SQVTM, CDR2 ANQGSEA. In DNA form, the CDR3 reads TGCAGCGTTGAAAGCCAGGGGTACGAGCAGTACTTC. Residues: CSVESQGYEQYF.

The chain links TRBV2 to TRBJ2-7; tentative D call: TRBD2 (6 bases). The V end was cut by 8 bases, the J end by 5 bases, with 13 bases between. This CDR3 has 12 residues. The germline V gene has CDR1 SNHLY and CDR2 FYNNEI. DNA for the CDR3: TGTGCCAGCCAGGGTTGGGAGGACGAGCAGTACTTC. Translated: CASQGWEDEQYF.